These 17 T cell receptor beta chains originate from one sample sequenced in a study of CD8+ T cells in alopecia areata. The treatment denotes: oral pan-JAK inhibitor, 5-10 mg twice daily. It was cDNA, reverse transcribed from extracted RNA, that served as the sequencing template. Here immunoSEQ multiplex PCR was the method, and the copy in TCRdb shows in-frame clones only, minus some. In the table there are under 150,000 clones, approximately 51% of which are singletons. This specimen was CD4+ T cells sorted from blood, taken at week 24, from a patient treated with tofacitinib. Receptors were obtained from a human donor with alopecia areata.

Only one count was recorded for this clone. This chain links TRBV5-1 with TRBJ2-1; no clear D gene. V was shortened by 4 bases and J by 7 bases, with 12 bases between the two germline ends. The CDR3 consists of 13 residues. Germline V lookup: CDR1 SGHRS, CDR2 YFSETQ. CDR3 loop: CASSREVWNEQFF. As DNA, the CDR3 is TGCGCCAGCAGCCGTGAGGTATGGAATGAGCAGTTCTTC.

This chain connects TRBV5-4 to TRBJ2-1; 15 bases agree with TRBD2. This CDR3 comprises 20 residues. Germline V lookup: CDR1 SGHNT, CDR2 YYREEE (reference sequence). The V segment lost 4 bases and the J segment 0 bases; nucleotides outside the gene matches: 11. The CDR3 region is CASSRSPGLAGGLSYNEQFF. In DNA, the CDR3 is TGTGCCAGCAGCCGTTCCCCGGGACTAGCGGGGGGCCTCTCCTACAATGAGCAGTTCTTC.

This sequence joins TRBV4-1 and TRBJ1-1, with a possible D match to TRBD1 (6 bases). The CDR3 is made up of 16 amino acids. Trimming took off 0 bases at V and 2 bases at J, with 13 bases between the two ends. CDR1 and CDR2 (germline): MGHRA, YSYEKL. The CDR3 reads CASSQDSGGPNTEAFF. The DNA for the CDR3 is TGCGCCAGCAGCCAAGATAGCGGGGGCCCAAACACTGAAGCTTTCTTT.

The chain carries TRBV5-1 and TRBJ2-1, with 8 bases aligning to TRBD1. Trimming at V came to 4 bases and at J to 2 bases, leaving 5 bases not matched to a gene. The CDR3 runs 15 residues. CDR1 is SGHRS and CDR2 is YFSETQ in the germline V gene. The CDR3 here is CASSRTTGAYNEQFF. The CDR3 DNA follows: TGCGCCAGCAGCCGTACGACAGGGGCCTACAATGAGCAGTTCTTC. The entire variable domain, with the rest obtained from reference TRBV5-1 and TRBJ2-1, is as follows: KAGVTQTPRYLIKTRGQQVTLSCSPISGHRSVSWYQQTPGQGLQFLFEYFSETQRNKGNFPGRFSGRQFSNSRSEMNVSTLELGDSALYLCASSRTTGAYNEQFFGPGTRLTVL.

This clone has more than one count but fewer than ten. The chain joins TRBV11-2 to TRBJ2-7, with TRBD2 identical over 7 bases. The germline V gene has CDR1 SGHAT and CDR2 FQNNGV. This CDR3 has 15 amino acids. The V and J ends lost 5 bases and 0 bases, in that order; junction bases with no gene match: 7. The CDR3 is CASSPLAVSSYEQYF. The CDR3 bases are TGTGCCAGCAGCCCCCTAGCGGTGAGCTCCTACGAGCAGTACTTC.

The chain carries TRBV29-1 and TRBJ2-3; 9 bases fit TRBD1. Germline CDR1 is SQVTM and CDR2 is ANQGSEA. V trimming: 7 bases; J trimming: 10 bases; junction bases outside the gene matches: 12. This CDR3 is 13 amino acids long. The CDR3 DNA reads as TGCAGCGCCACGTTTGGGACAGGGTTTTCGCAGTATTTT. It specifies CSATFGTGFSQYF.

This clone was seen only once. V gene TRBV29-1 combines with J gene TRBJ2-1; the D is unclear. The CDR3 covers 11 residues. Trimming stripped 0 bases from V and 5 bases from J, with 2 bases between. Looked up from germline, CDR1 is SQVTM and CDR2 is ANQGSEA. Here the CDR3 reads CSVEDNNEQFF. CDR3 nucleotide sequence: TGCAGCGTTGAAGACAACAATGAGCAGTTCTTC.

The J gene is TRBJ2-1, the V gene TRBV5-6; the match to TRBD2 covers 10 bases. The CDR3 is 16 amino acids. Germline V gene data show CDR1 as SGHDT and CDR2 as YYEEEE. The ends lost 0 bases at V and 5 bases at J; junction bases unmatched: 5. CDR3 amino acids: CASSLAPAGGHNEQFF. CDR3 DNA sequence: TGTGCCAGCAGCTTGGCCCCAGCGGGGGGGCACAATGAGCAGTTCTTC.

Turning to this clone: Other DNA sequences in this specimen translate into the identical CDR3. The rearrangement links TRBV2 to TRBJ1-1; 7 bases align to TRBD1. The V segment lost 4 bases and the J segment 1 base; nucleotides outside the gene matches: 0. The germline gives CDR1 SNHLY, CDR2 FYNNEI. The CDR3 spans 13 residues. DNA of the CDR3: TGTGCCAGCAGTGGACAGGGGAACACTGAAGCTTTCTTT. Its protein product is CASSGQGNTEAFF.

The rearrangement links TRBV9 to TRBJ1-2; 9 nucleotides match TRBD1. This CDR3 contains 13 residues. The ends lost 5 bases at V and 4 bases at J; junction bases unmatched: 3. Germline V gene data show CDR1 as SGDLS and CDR2 as YYNGEE. The CDR3 region has the DNA TGTGCCAGCAGAGCGGGACAGGGCTATGGCTACACCTTC. Amino acid sequence: CASRAGQGYGYTF.

This chain links TRBV4-1 with TRBJ2-3; D ambiguous. V was cut by 0 bases and J by 3 bases, with 16 bases left in between. Germline CDR1 and CDR2: MGHRA and YSYEKL. This CDR3 has 17 amino acids. DNA of the CDR3: TGCGCCAGCAGCCAAGATAGGGCCCTTTCGCAGACAGATACGCAGTATTTT. Translation: CASSQDRALSQTDTQYF.

The rearrangement uses TRBV25-1 and TRBJ1-1; D unresolved. The CDR3 loop spans 15 amino acids. Per germline, CDR1 MGHDK and CDR2 SYGVNS. Trimming took off 4 bases at V and 6 bases at J, with 18 bases between the two ends. The CDR3 DNA is TGTGCCAGCAGTGCCCTAACAAAGCCCCCCCCTGAAGCTTTCTTT. It translates to CASSALTKPPPEAFF.

The chain is built from TRBV5-1 and TRBJ2-7, with 9 bases lining up with TRBD1. The germline gives CDR1 SGHRS, CDR2 YFSETQ. This CDR3 is built from 15 residues. The trim removed 5 bases at V and 7 bases at J, leaving 13 bases unmatched. CDR3 DNA sequence: TGCGCCAGCAGTTCCAGACCGGGACAGGGTGTGGAGCAGTACTTC. As protein: CASSSRPGQGVEQYF.

The CDR3 is CASSLDAFSETQYF. The DNA for the CDR3 is TGTGCCAGCAGCTTAGATGCATTCAGTGAGACCCAGTACTTC. The chain employs TRBV7-2 and TRBJ2-5; no reliable D call. CDR3 length equals 14 residues. The V and J ends lost 1 base and 5 bases respectively, with 11 bases between them. CDR1 SGHTA and CDR2 FQGNSA come from the germline V gene.

This clone was counted once. This chain links TRBV9 with TRBJ2-3; 12 nucleotides align to TRBD2. The CDR3 sequence is 16 residues long. J gave up 1 base and V 4 bases, and 4 bases lay outside the gene matches. CDR1 SGDLS and CDR2 YYNGEE come from the germline V gene. This chain's CDR3 is CASSSRTSGGTDTQYF. CDR3 bases: TGTGCCAGCAGCTCCAGGACTAGCGGGGGCACAGATACGCAGTATTTT.

V usage is TRBV6-5 and J usage is TRBJ1-2; maybe TRBD1 (6 bases). The V end lost 4 bases, the J end lost 8 bases, and 11 bases lay between the germline ends. The CDR3 length is 12 residues. Germline V gives CDR1 MNHEY, CDR2 SVGAGI. The CDR3 region has the DNA TGTGCCAGCAGTTCAGCACAGGGCGGCTACACCTTC. Protein product: CASSSAQGGYTF.

CDR3 amino acids: CASSLTAAEETQYF. The CDR3 nucleotides read TGTGCCAGCAGCCTAACGGCGGCTGAGGAGACCCAGTACTTC. The genes are TRBV7-9 and TRBJ2-5; D is uncertain. Germline values: CDR1 SEHNR, CDR2 FQNEAQ (reference sequence). V lost 5 bases to trimming and J lost 5 bases, with 15 bases between them. CDR3 length: 14 residues.